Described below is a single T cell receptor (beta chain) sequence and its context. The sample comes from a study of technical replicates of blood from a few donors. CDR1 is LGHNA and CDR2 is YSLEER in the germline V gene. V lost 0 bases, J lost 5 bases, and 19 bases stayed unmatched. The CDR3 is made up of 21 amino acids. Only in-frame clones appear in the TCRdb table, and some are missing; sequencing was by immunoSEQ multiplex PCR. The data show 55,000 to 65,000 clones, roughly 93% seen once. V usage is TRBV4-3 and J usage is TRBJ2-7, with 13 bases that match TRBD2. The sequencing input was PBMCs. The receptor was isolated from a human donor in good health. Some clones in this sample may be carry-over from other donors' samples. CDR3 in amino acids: CASSQDSTGLAGEERENEQYF. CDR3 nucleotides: TGCGCCAGCAGCCAAGATAGTACCGGACTAGCGGGGGAAGAAAGGGAGAACGAGCAGTACTTC.